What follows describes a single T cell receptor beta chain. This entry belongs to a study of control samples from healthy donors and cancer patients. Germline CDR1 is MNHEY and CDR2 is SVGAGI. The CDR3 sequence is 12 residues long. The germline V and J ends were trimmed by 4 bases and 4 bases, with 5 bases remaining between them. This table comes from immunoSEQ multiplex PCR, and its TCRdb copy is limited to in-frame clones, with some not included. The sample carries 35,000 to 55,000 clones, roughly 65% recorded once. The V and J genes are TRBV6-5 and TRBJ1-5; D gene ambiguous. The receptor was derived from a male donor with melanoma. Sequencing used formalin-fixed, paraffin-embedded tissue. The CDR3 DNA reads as TGTGCCAGCAGTTCCCGAAATCAGCCCCAGCATTTT. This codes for CASSSRNQPQHF.